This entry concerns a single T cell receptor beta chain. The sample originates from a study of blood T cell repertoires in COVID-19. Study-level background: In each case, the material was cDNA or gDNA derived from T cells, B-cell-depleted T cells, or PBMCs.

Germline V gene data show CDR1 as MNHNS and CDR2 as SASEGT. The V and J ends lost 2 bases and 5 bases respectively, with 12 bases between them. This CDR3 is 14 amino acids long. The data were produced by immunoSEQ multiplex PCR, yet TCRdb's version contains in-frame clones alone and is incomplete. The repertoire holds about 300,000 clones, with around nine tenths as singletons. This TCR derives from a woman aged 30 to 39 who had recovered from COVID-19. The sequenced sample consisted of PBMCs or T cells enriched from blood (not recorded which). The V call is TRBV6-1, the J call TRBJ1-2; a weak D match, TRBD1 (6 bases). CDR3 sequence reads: CASSEIGGQYGYTF. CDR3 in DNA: TGTGCCAGCAGTGAAATTGGGGGCCAATATGGCTACACCTTC.